These 15 T cell receptor beta chains originate from one sample sequenced in a study of cytomegalovirus exposure and HLA in healthy donors. PCR amplification relied on 60 Vbeta primers (plus 13 Jbeta primers). Generated by immunoSEQ multiplex PCR, the TCRdb table keeps only in-frame clones and is missing some. The sample holds about 250,000 clones, approximately 70% seen once. The sample consisted of PBMCs. The receptors derive from a female donor in good health and CMV-seronegative.

The count of this clone is one. The chain couples TRBV5-1 to TRBJ2-1; TRBD2 matches at 9 bases. Germline lookup yields CDR1 SGHRS and CDR2 YFSETQ. The CDR3 length is 15 residues. Trimming cost V 2 bases and J 5 bases; bases outside gene matches: 5. CDR3 nucleotide sequence: TGCGCCAGCAGCTTCGTAGCGGGAGCGAACAATGAGCAGTTCTTC. It is translated as CASSFVAGANNEQFF.

With regard to this clone: This specimen includes other DNA sequences encoding the same CDR3. The rearrangement uses TRBV6-5 and TRBJ2-7; TRBD2 matches 10 bases. The germline CDR1 and CDR2 sequences are MNHEY and SVGAGI. The CDR3 is 16 amino acids. V gave up 0 bases and J gave up 0 bases; unmatched junction bases: 2. The CDR3 is CASSYSSSGSSYEQYF. Here the CDR3 DNA reads TGTGCCAGCAGTTACTCTTCTAGCGGGAGCTCCTACGAGCAGTACTTC.

The chain recombines TRBV6-5 with TRBJ2-7; 7 bases match TRBD2. CDR3 length equals 14 residues. V was clipped by 3 bases and J by 3 bases; unmatched bases: 5. Germline values: CDR1 MNHEY, CDR2 SVGAGI. This CDR3 is CASSYGGGGYEQYF. As DNA, the CDR3 is TGTGCCAGCAGTTATGGGGGGGGTGGCTACGAGCAGTACTTC.

This sequence joins TRBV5-4 and TRBJ2-1, with TRBD2 matching 12 bases. CDR3 length: 13 residues. Germline V gene sequence: CDR1 SGHNT, CDR2 YYREEE (reference sequence). Unmatched junction bases numbered 4, after V lost 7 bases and J lost 8 bases. The CDR3 region is CASRTSGVHEQFF. The CDR3 DNA follows: TGTGCCAGCCGGACTAGCGGGGTCCATGAGCAGTTCTTC.

The chain carries TRBV18 and TRBJ2-5, with D possibly matching TRBD1 (6 bases). Trimming left V 3 bases short and J 11 bases short, with 16 bases between. Looked up from germline, CDR1 is KGHSH and CDR2 is LQKENI. The length of the CDR3 is 13 residues. CDR3 DNA sequence: TGTGCCAGCTCACCCTTCGAAGCTGACAGGCAGTACTTC. Encoded protein: CASSPFEADRQYF.

The rearrangement joins TRBV7-2 to TRBJ1-1; D ambiguous. This CDR3 is built from 11 residues. Germline lookup yields CDR1 SGHTA and CDR2 FQGNSA. V was pared by 3 bases and J by 8 bases, with 7 bases between. The CDR3 bases are TGTGCCAGCAGCTTCCGCAGGGAAGCTTTCTTT. Translating it yields CASSFRREAFF.

The count of this clone is one. J is TRBJ2-7 and V is TRBV29-1; TRBD1 might be the D (6 bases). Deletions cut 2 bases from V and 3 bases from J, with 20 bases between. The germline V gene has CDR1 SQVTM and CDR2 ANQGSEA. The CDR3 is made up of 16 amino acids. The chain's CDR3 is CSVESVVGTRHYEQYF. The CDR3 DNA reads as TGCAGCGTTGAAAGCGTGGTGGGGACACGACACTACGAGCAGTACTTC.

V usage is TRBV30 and J usage is TRBJ1-2; unclear D gene. The germline V gene has CDR1 GTSNPN and CDR2 SVGIG (reference sequence). V lost 2 bases, J lost 8 bases, and 24 bases lay in between. The CDR3 is 16 amino acids. Here the CDR3 reads CAWSRIDPPRFRGYTF. The CDR3 bases are TGTGCCTGGAGTCGAATCGACCCTCCTAGGTTCCGAGGCTACACCTTC.

The CDR3 loop is CASSRAGDYGYTF. CDR3 nucleotide sequence: TGCGCCAGCAGCCGGGCAGGGGACTATGGCTACACCTTC. This rearrangement joins TRBV5-1 to TRBJ1-2; possible D gene TRBD1, 6 bases. Germline CDR1 and CDR2: SGHRS and YFSETQ. V was shortened by 4 bases and J by 3 bases, with 10 bases between the two germline ends. The CDR3 spans 13 residues.

The J gene is TRBJ2-1, the V gene TRBV28; D gene uncertain. Germline loops: CDR1 MDHEN, CDR2 SYDVKM. Deletions cut 5 bases from V and 10 bases from J, with 9 bases between. The CDR3 spans 11 residues. The CDR3 DNA sequence: TGTGCCAGCAGTACCGAGAGCGAGCAGTTCTTC. This sequence encodes CASSTESEQFF.

The chain combines TRBV15 with TRBJ2-7, with D perhaps TRBD2 (7 bases). Trimming stripped 0 bases from V and 3 bases from J, with 15 bases between. Germline V gene data show CDR1 as LNHNV and CDR2 as YYDKDF (reference sequence). The CDR3 loop spans 16 amino acids. The chain's CDR3 is CATSRDLSGGHYEQYF. The CDR3 DNA is TGTGCCACCAGCAGAGATCTTTCGGGGGGACACTACGAGCAGTACTTC.

The chain combines TRBV6-1 with TRBJ1-5; D possibly corresponds to TRBD1 (5 bases). The germline V gene has CDR1 MNHNS and CDR2 SASEGT. V was trimmed by 0 bases and J by 1 base, leaving 16 bases between them. CDR3 length: 18 amino acids. The chain's CDR3 is CASSEALGGSLSNQPQHF. CDR3 in DNA: TGTGCCAGCAGTGAAGCGCTCGGGGGGAGTTTAAGCAATCAGCCCCAGCATTTT.

This clone has a handful of counts. The chain is built from TRBV14 and TRBJ2-7, with TRBD1 matching over 7 bases. Germline-derived CDR1 and CDR2 are SGHDN and FVKESK. The trim removed 4 bases at V and 0 bases at J, leaving 9 bases unmatched. This CDR3 is built from 16 residues. CDR3 amino acids: CASSLQGTIISYEQYF. The CDR3 coding sequence is TGTGCCAGCAGCCTACAGGGGACGATCATCTCCTACGAGCAGTACTTC.

This chain joins TRBV30 and TRBJ2-1; D is possibly TRBD2 (6 bases). Germline values: CDR1 GTSNPN, CDR2 SVGIG (reference sequence). Between the trimmed V and J ends, which lost 2 bases and 10 bases, there was a span of 15 bases. The CDR3 is 13 residues long. DNA of the CDR3: TGTGCCTGGAGTCCCGTCGGGGGAAGGGAGCAGTTCTTC. Its protein product is CAWSPVGGREQFF.

The DNA for the CDR3 is TGTGCCAGCCTAGGACAGGCGAGGGGAACCTACGAGCAGTACTTC. This sequence encodes CASLGQARGTYEQYF. The chain uses TRBV6-5 and TRBJ2-7, with 7 nucleotides matching TRBD1. Trimming at V came to 8 bases and at J to 2 bases, leaving 12 bases not matched to a gene. Germline V CDR1 and CDR2: MNHEY, SVGAGI. CDR3 length: 15 residues.